A single sample is the source of the 28 T cell receptor beta chains below, sequenced in a study of T-cell memory formation after mild COVID-19. TCRdb re-derived calls from the 5' RACE reads in MiXCR, one entry per CDR3 protein. In the table there are about 430,000 distinct CDR3 sequences, roughly a quarter of which are singletons. The specimen was PBMCs or a T cell subset sorted from them (not recorded which). These TCRs come from an adult woman who had mild COVID-19 (a few samples of this study predate the infection). Cell type and time point are not known.

The DNA of the CDR3 is TGTGCCAGCAGCTTGGGACAGGGGGCGTCGAACGGGGAGCTGTTTTTT. Amino acids: CASSLGQGASNGELFF. The chain employs TRBV6-5 and TRBJ2-2; 12 bases fit TRBD1. Looked up from germline, CDR1 is MNHEY and CDR2 is SVGAGI. This CDR3 region has 16 residues. Trimming at V came to 6 bases and at J to 7 bases, leaving 9 bases not matched to a gene.

In this sample, this clonotype turned up a few times. The chain joins TRBV11-2 to TRBJ1-1; no clear D. Between the trimmed V and J ends, which lost 1 base and 0 bases, there was a span of 9 bases. Germline values: CDR1 SGHAT, CDR2 FQNNGV. The CDR3 runs to 15 residues. The CDR3 DNA is TGTGCCAGCAGCTTAGCTAGAGCCCTGAACACTGAAGCTTTCTTT. It encodes CASSLARALNTEAFF.

This clonotype was seen a handful of times. The chain has TRBV12-3 or TRBV12-4 and TRBJ2-1; 8 bases are a match to TRBD2. V was clipped by 5 bases and J by 7 bases; unmatched bases: 10. CDR3 size: 15 residues. The CDR3 loop is CASSSTSGTGNEQFF. CDR3 DNA sequence: TGTGCCAGCAGTAGTACTAGCGGCACCGGAAATGAGCAGTTCTTC.

This chain's CDR3 is CASSYSSSLEGYPSYEQYF. The DNA of the CDR3 is TGTGCCAGCAGTTACTCGAGTAGTTTGGAGGGGTACCCCTCCTACGAGCAGTACTTC. The chain combines TRBV6-5 with TRBJ2-7; TRBD2 is a possible D gene (6 bases). CDR3 length: 19 residues. In germline, CDR1 is MNHEY, CDR2 SVGAGI. V lost 0 bases to trimming and J lost 0 bases, with 21 bases between them.

This clonotype was detected only a few times. The chain is built from TRBV4-1 and TRBJ2-7; perhaps TRBD1 as D (7 bases). Germline V lookup: CDR1 MGHRA, CDR2 YSYEKL. V lost 4 bases and J 3 bases, leaving 19 bases between the germline ends. The CDR3 contains 16 residues. The DNA for the CDR3 is TGCGCCAGCAGCCCCTCGAGCCAGGGGGGCGTCTACGAGCAGTACTTC. It specifies CASSPSSQGGVYEQYF.

This chain uses TRBV7-3 with TRBJ2-2; 7 positions agree with TRBD1. The CDR3 spans 16 residues. CDR1 is SGHTA, CDR2 FQGTGA, per germline. Losses at the gene ends were 6 bases for V and 2 bases for J; bases not matched to a gene: 9. The CDR3, as DNA: TGTGCCAGCAGACTACTCGGGGACAGCAACACCGGGGAGCTGTTTTTT. Translation gives CASRLLGDSNTGELFF.

This clonotype was picked up a small number of times. The chain links TRBV9 to TRBJ1-2; unclear D gene. V was shortened by 0 bases and J by 8 bases, with 14 bases between the two germline ends. The CDR3 has 14 amino acids. CDR1 is SGDLS and CDR2 is YYNGEE in the germline V gene. CDR3 sequence: CASSVDSFGSGYTF. The CDR3 DNA sequence: TGTGCCAGCAGCGTAGATTCCTTTGGCAGCGGCTACACCTTC.

The V call is TRBV7-6, the J call TRBJ2-1; TRBD1 aligns across 9 bases. The CDR3 extends over 18 amino acids. Germline CDR1 SGHVS, CDR2 FNYEAQ. Trimming removed 1 base from V and 8 bases from J; junction bases left unmatched: 15. The CDR3 DNA reads TGTGCCAGCAGCTTAGGAAGGTTGCACAGGGGGCAATTGGATGAGCAGTTCTTC. Translated: CASSLGRLHRGQLDEQFF.

The CDR3 DNA follows: TGTGCCAGCAGTCCAACCCCCCAGGGGAGGGGTGAAAAACTGTTTTTT. Protein sequence: CASSPTPQGRGEKLFF. The chain has TRBV27 and TRBJ1-4; tentative D call: TRBD1 (6 bases). Per the germline V gene, CDR1 is MNHEY and CDR2 is SMNVEV (reference sequence). The CDR3 covers 16 residues. Trimming removed 5 bases from V and 7 bases from J, with 20 bases in between.

The CDR3 reads CASSLGWDKQPGELFF. For the CDR3, the DNA is TGTGCCAGCAGTTTAGGTTGGGACAAACAACCCGGGGAGCTGTTTTTT. V gene TRBV27 combines with J gene TRBJ2-2; TRBD1 might be the D (6 bases). Germline V gene data show CDR1 as MNHEY and CDR2 as SMNVEV (reference sequence). Trimming stripped 2 bases from V and 6 bases from J, with 16 bases between. The CDR3 covers 16 residues.

This clonotype has more than one count but fewer than ten. J is TRBJ2-2 and V is TRBV7-2, with 8 bases aligning to TRBD1. Unmatched junction bases numbered 8, after V lost 5 bases and J lost 6 bases. There are 15 residues in the CDR3. From germline, CDR1 is SGHTA and CDR2 FQGNSA. CDR3 residues: CASSPGTGLSGELFF. For the CDR3, the DNA is TGTGCCAGCAGCCCCGGGACAGGATTGTCCGGGGAGCTGTTTTTT.

J is TRBJ2-7 and V is TRBV12-3 or TRBV12-4; TRBD1 matches at 10 bases. V trimming: 5 bases; J trimming: 4 bases; junction bases outside the gene matches: 8. The CDR3 is made up of 15 amino acids. The CDR3 DNA reads as TGTGCCAGCAGTCTCTCCGGGACAGGGGTTTACGAGCAGTACTTC. It specifies CASSLSGTGVYEQYF.

There are a few counts of this clonotype. This chain uses TRBV6-2 or TRBV6-3 with TRBJ2-3; D perhaps matches TRBD1 (5 bases). V shed 1 base and J shed 2 bases, with 13 bases lying between them. The length of the CDR3 is 16 residues. Germline assignment: CDR1 MNHEY and CDR2 SVGEGT. This chain's CDR3 is CASSYLTDSFTDTQYF. In nucleotides, the CDR3 is TGTGCCAGCAGTTACTTGACCGACAGTTTCACAGATACGCAGTATTTT.

This clonotype was picked up a small number of times. The chain carries TRBV7-8 and TRBJ2-1; no definite D call. The V end was cut by 2 bases, the J end by 8 bases, with 13 bases between. The CDR3 length is 14 residues. CDR1 is SGHVS and CDR2 is FQNEAQ in the germline V gene. DNA of the CDR3: TGTGCCAGCAGCTTACCCGGTGCGCCCGATGAGCAGTTCTTC. Its protein is CASSLPGAPDEQFF.

V is TRBV5-1 and J is TRBJ2-7; TRBD1 might be the D (6 bases). Between the trimmed V and J ends, which lost 8 bases and 0 bases, there was a span of 18 bases. The CDR3 is 15 residues long. Germline V lookup: CDR1 SGHRS, CDR2 YFSETQ. CDR3 protein: CASTTWGRSSYEQYF. CDR3 nucleotides: TGCGCCAGTACGACTTGGGGGCGGAGCTCCTACGAGCAGTACTTC.

The rearrangement links TRBV5-5 to TRBJ2-1; D uncertain. The germline gives CDR1 SGHKS, CDR2 YYEKEE (reference sequence). The length of the CDR3 is 15 residues. Trimming took off 3 bases at V and 9 bases at J, with 19 bases between the two ends. The DNA of the CDR3 is TGTGCCAGCAGCTGGACCTGGGCGGCTACTGGTGAGCAGTTCTTC. Amino acid sequence: CASSWTWAATGEQFF.

The chain employs TRBV12-3 or TRBV12-4 and TRBJ2-3; 10 bases agree with TRBD2. V lost 6 bases, J lost 2 bases, and 11 bases stayed unmatched. CDR3 length: 17 residues. The CDR3 nucleotides are TGTGCCAGCAGCTCAACCGTAAGCGGGGGGGACACAGATACGCAGTATTTT. Translated: CASSSTVSGGDTDTQYF.

The rearrangement links TRBV5-1 to TRBJ1-1, with D possibly being TRBD1 (6 bases). The CDR3 has 14 residues. Trimming left V 7 bases short and J 7 bases short, with 20 bases between. Germline CDR1 reads SGHRS; CDR2 reads YFSETQ. The CDR3 region is CASGSTGDSIEAFF. The CDR3 DNA reads TGCGCCAGCGGTTCGACAGGAGACTCAATTGAAGCTTTCTTT. Using reference TRBV5-1 and TRBJ1-1 for the parts outside the CDR3, the full variable domain is KAGVTQTPRYLIKTRGQQVTLSCSPISGHRSVSWYQQTPGQGLQFLFEYFSETQRNKGNFPGRFSGRQFSNSRSEMNVSTLELGDSALYLCASGSTGDSIEAFFGQGTRLTVV.

This rearrangement joins TRBV7-9 to TRBJ1-4; tentatively, D is TRBD1 (6 bases). The CDR3 spans 16 residues. Between the trimmed V and J ends, which lost 6 bases and 0 bases, there was a span of 14 bases. Germline V gene data show CDR1 as SEHNR and CDR2 as FQNEAQ (reference sequence). The CDR3, as DNA: TGTGCCAGCAGTCCTAGGGGGGGATCAACTAATGAAAAACTGTTTTTT. This translates into CASSPRGGSTNEKLFF. The variable domain in full, with the rest retrieved from reference TRBV7-9 and TRBJ1-4, is DTGVSQNPRHKITKRGQNVTFRCDPISEHNRLYWYRQTLGQGPEFLTYFQNEAQLEKSRLLSDRFSAERPKGSFSTLEIQRTEQGDSAMYLCASSPRGGSTNEKLFFGSGTQLSVL.

This clonotype has a handful of counts. The rearrangement uses TRBV7-2 and TRBJ1-4, with 8 bases aligning to TRBD1. This CDR3 comprises 19 residues. The V and J ends lost 2 bases and 0 bases, in that order; junction bases with no gene match: 11. Germline values: CDR1 SGHTA, CDR2 FQGNSA. This CDR3 reads CASSLTDRVVPATNEKLFF. The DNA for the CDR3 is TGTGCCAGCAGCTTAACGGACAGGGTAGTCCCCGCAACTAATGAAAAACTGTTTTTT.

There are a few counts of this clonotype. The chain recombines TRBV5-1 with TRBJ2-1, with no clear D. The germline V and J ends were trimmed by 0 bases and 0 bases, with 10 bases remaining between them. The CDR3 consists of 16 residues. CDR1 SGHRS and CDR2 YFSETQ come from the germline V gene. In DNA form, the CDR3 reads TGCGCCAGCAGCTTGGATCGCAGGTACTCCTACAATGAGCAGTTCTTC. As protein: CASSLDRRYSYNEQFF.

The chain employs TRBV12-3 or TRBV12-4 and TRBJ2-1, with D possibly being TRBD1 or TRBD2 (5 bases each). There are 14 residues in the CDR3. The V end lost 5 bases, the J end lost 4 bases, and 12 bases lay between the germline ends. This CDR3 is CASSAPGTYNEQFF. CDR3 nucleotide sequence: TGTGCCAGCAGTGCGCCCGGGACGTACAATGAGCAGTTCTTC.

This clonotype was picked up a small number of times. The rearrangement uses TRBV15 and TRBJ2-5, with 9 bases fitting TRBD2. CDR3 length equals 17 residues. Germline-derived CDR1 and CDR2 are LNHNV and YYDKDF (reference sequence). V shed 1 base and J 2 bases; nucleotides not matched to a gene: 8. CDR3 sequence (DNA): TGTGCCACCAGCAGAGTCGCCCTGACTAGCGGACAAGAGACCCAGTACTTC. It codes for CATSRVALTSGQETQYF.

The rearrangement uses TRBV20-1 and TRBJ1-2; 9 positions match TRBD1. The CDR3 sequence is 14 residues long. V was pared by 6 bases and J by 4 bases, with 9 bases of the junction left unmatched. From germline, CDR1 is DFQATT and CDR2 SNEGSKA (reference sequence). This CDR3 is CSAGRDRESYGYTF. In DNA form, the CDR3 reads TGCAGTGCGGGCAGGGACAGGGAGAGCTATGGCTACACCTTC.

The chain links TRBV19 to TRBJ1-1, with 7 bases lining up with TRBD1. V trimming: 7 bases; J trimming: 0 bases; junction bases outside the gene matches: 11. The CDR3 length is 16 residues. Germline CDR1 LNHDA, CDR2 SQIVND (reference sequence). CDR3: CASKPDRWGMNTEAFF. The DNA of the CDR3 is TGTGCCAGTAAACCGGACAGGTGGGGCATGAACACTGAAGCTTTCTTT. The whole variable domain, filled in from reference TRBV19 and TRBJ1-1, reads DGGITQSPKYLFRKEGQNVTLSCEQNLNHDAMYWYRQDPGQGLRLIYYSQIVNDFQKGDIAEGYSVSREKKESFPLTVTSAQKNPTAFYLCASKPDRWGMNTEAFFGQGTRLTVV.

This rearrangement joins TRBV11-2 to TRBJ1-5; D uncertain. Looked up from germline, CDR1 is SGHAT and CDR2 is FQNNGV. The germline V and J ends were trimmed by 1 base and 6 bases, with 10 bases remaining between them. The CDR3 covers 14 residues. As DNA, the CDR3 is TGTGCCAGCAGCTTAGGTTGGGGATCTCAGCCCCAGCATTTT. Translation gives CASSLGWGSQPQHF.

V and J are TRBV24-1 and TRBJ2-3; 9 bases are a match to TRBD1. CDR3 length: 15 residues. Germline CDR1 is KGHDR and CDR2 is SFDVKD. V was clipped by 9 bases and J by 3 bases; unmatched bases: 9. CDR3 residues: CATQQGAWGTDTQYF. The CDR3 region has the DNA TGTGCCACCCAACAGGGGGCTTGGGGAACAGATACGCAGTATTTT.

The chain is built from TRBV19 and TRBJ2-7, with D unclear. The CDR3 is made up of 14 amino acids. CDR1 and CDR2 from the germline V gene are LNHDA and SQIVND (reference sequence). Trimming removed 5 bases from V and 2 bases from J, with 13 bases in between. As DNA, the CDR3 is TGTGCCAGTAGTGCGGCAGGTTCGACCTACGAGCAGTACTTC. Translated: CASSAAGSTYEQYF.